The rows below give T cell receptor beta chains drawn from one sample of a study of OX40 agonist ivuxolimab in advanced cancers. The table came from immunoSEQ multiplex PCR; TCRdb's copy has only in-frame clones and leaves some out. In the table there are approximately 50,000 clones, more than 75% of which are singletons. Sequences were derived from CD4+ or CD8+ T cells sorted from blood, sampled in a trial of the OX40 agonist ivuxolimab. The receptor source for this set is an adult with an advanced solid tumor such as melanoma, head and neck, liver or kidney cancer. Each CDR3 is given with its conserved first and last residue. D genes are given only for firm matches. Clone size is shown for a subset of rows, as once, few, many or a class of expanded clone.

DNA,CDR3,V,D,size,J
TGTGCCAGCAGTTTCCGGGGGGCGGTGGGTGGCTACACCTTC,CASSFRGAVGGYTF,TRBV28,-,-,TRBJ1-2
TGTGCCAGCAGCCGGGGGGGGCCTACCTACGAGCAGTACTTC,CASSRGGPTYEQYF,TRBV14,-,-,TRBJ2-7
TGTGCCAGCAGCGTAGAAGCGGGAGTGAGCGGGCGCACAGATACGCAGTATTTT,CASSVEAGVSGRTDTQYF,TRBV9,TRBD2,-,TRBJ2-3
TGTGCCAGCAGTTTTCCCACAGGGCCCGGAAACACCATATATTTT,CASSFPTGPGNTIYF,TRBV28,-,-,TRBJ1-3
TGTGCCAGCAGCCCCCCGTCGGTACTAGCGGACTCCTACGAGCAGTACTTC,CASSPPSVLADSYEQYF,TRBV4-2,TRBD2,-,TRBJ2-7
TGTGCCAGCAGCTTGTCCTCGTACGAGCAGTACTTC,CASSLSSYEQYF,TRBV5-8,-,-,TRBJ2-7
TGTGCCAGCAGTGAAAAGGGCTGGGAAGAGACCCAGTACTTC,CASSEKGWEETQYF,TRBV2,-,-,TRBJ2-5
TGTGCCAGCAGTTTATATGGACTAGCGGGAAACTCTGGGGCCAACGTCCTGACTTTC,CASSLYGLAGNSGANVLTF,TRBV27,TRBD2,-,TRBJ2-6
TGTGCTAGTGGTCCCGGGACAGACCAAGAGACCCAGTACTTC,CASGPGTDQETQYF,TRBV12-5,TRBD1,-,TRBJ2-5
TGTGCCAGCAGTTTATTGTCGGGCAAGCAGCCCCAGCATTTT,CASSLLSGKQPQHF,TRBV28,-,few,TRBJ1-5
TGCAGCGTCAAGTCCGGGACGGCGAACACCGGGGAGCTGTTTTTT,CSVKSGTANTGELFF,TRBV29-1,-,-,TRBJ2-2
TGTGCCAGCAGCCAAGGGGGGACCTGGGACGAGCAGTACTTC,CASSQGGTWDEQYF,TRBV4-2,-,-,TRBJ2-7
TGCGCCAGCAGGGCCCGAGTTAGCGGAGACTACAATGAGCAGTTCTTC,CASRARVSGDYNEQFF,TRBV5-1,-,-,TRBJ2-1
TGTGCCAGCAACCCCCGGCAGCAAGAGACCCAGTACTTC,CASNPRQQETQYF,TRBV7-9,-,-,TRBJ2-5
TGTGCCAGCAGCGTAGCGGTTTACACAGATACGCAGTATTTT,CASSVAVYTDTQYF,TRBV9,-,-,TRBJ2-3
TGTGCCAGCAGCTTGGATACTGGACTGAGGAACAATGAGCAGTTCTTC,CASSLDTGLRNNEQFF,TRBV7-2,-,-,TRBJ2-1
TGTGCCAGCAGGAGCGAAAGCACAGATACGCAGTATTTT,CASRSESTDTQYF,TRBV2,-,-,TRBJ2-3
TGTGCCAGCAGCCCTATAGCCCGGGACACCTCCTACGAGCAGTACTTC,CASSPIARDTSYEQYF,TRBV11-2,-,-,TRBJ2-7
TGTGCCATCGGAGTGTCAGGGCAGAACACTGAAGCTTTCTTT,CAIGVSGQNTEAFF,TRBV10-3,-,-,TRBJ1-1
TGTGCCAGCAGAGAAACCGGGGAGCTGTTTTTT,CASRETGELFF,TRBV2,-,-,TRBJ2-2
TGTGCCAGTCGGCCTAGCGGGAGTCCCGGAGTCGATGAGCAGTTCTTC,CASRPSGSPGVDEQFF,TRBV19,TRBD2,once,TRBJ2-1
TGTGCCAGCTCACCACGGCAGGACAGGTACGAGCAGTACTTC,CASSPRQDRYEQYF,TRBV18,TRBD1,-,TRBJ2-7
TGTGCCAGCAGTGTCATGAACACTGAAGCTTTCTTT,CASSVMNTEAFF,TRBV28,-,once,TRBJ1-1
TGCAGCGTGCCCTCGGGGGGCGCAGATACGCAGTATTTT,CSVPSGGADTQYF,TRBV29-1,-,-,TRBJ2-3
TGCGCCAGCAGCCCTGGGGGGGCTAGCGGTACCTACGAGCAGTACTTC,CASSPGGASGTYEQYF,TRBV5-1,-,-,TRBJ2-7
TGTGCCAGCAGTGAAGCCGGGACAGGGCGACAGTACTTC,CASSEAGTGRQYF,TRBV6-1,TRBD1,-,TRBJ2-4
TGTGCCTGGAGCTACCCCCATTTCTCTGGAAACACCATATATTTT,CAWSYPHFSGNTIYF,TRBV30,-,few,TRBJ1-3
TGTGCCAGCAGTGGACCGAGCCATTCTGGGGCCAACGTCCTGACTTTC,CASSGPSHSGANVLTF,TRBV28,-,-,TRBJ2-6
TGTGCCAGCAGTGAATACAGGGACCAAGAGACCCAGTACTTC,CASSEYRDQETQYF,TRBV25-1,-,-,TRBJ2-5
TGTGCCAGCAGCTTAAGGGGGGCCCCGGACACTGAAGCTTTCTTT,CASSLRGAPDTEAFF,TRBV11-3,-,once,TRBJ1-1
TGTGCCAGCAGCACGGCCGCGGGAGGCACAGATACGCAGTATTTT,CASSTAAGGTDTQYF,TRBV7-2,TRBD2,-,TRBJ2-3
TGTGCCAGCAGCCCCTGGACTAATGAGCAGTTCTTC,CASSPWTNEQFF,TRBV11-2,-,-,TRBJ2-1
TGTGCCAGCAATGGGGGGCGCGTCGCAAGCTCCTACAATGAGCAGTTCTTC,CASNGGRVASSYNEQFF,TRBV2,-,-,TRBJ2-1
TGTGCCAGCAGTTTAGCAATTAGCCTCGAGCAGTACTTC,CASSLAISLEQYF,TRBV27,-,-,TRBJ2-7
TGTGCCTGGAGTGTACGGGGGCAGCCCCAGCATTTT,CAWSVRGQPQHF,TRBV30,-,-,TRBJ1-5
TGCGCCAGCAGCTTGCTCCCCATAGGGGAGCTGTTTTTT,CASSLLPIGELFF,TRBV5-1,-,-,TRBJ2-2
TGTGCCAGCTCACCAGTTTCCGGGATGAACACTGAAGCTTTCTTT,CASSPVSGMNTEAFF,TRBV18,-,once,TRBJ1-1
TGCGCCAGCGCCAATTCTTGGCCGCGACTAGCGAACACAGATACGCAGTATTTT,CASANSWPRLANTDTQYF,TRBV5-1,TRBD2,once,TRBJ2-3
TGCGCCAGCAGTGATTATAGCGGGGGGAACACCGGGGAGCTGTTTTTT,CASSDYSGGNTGELFF,TRBV10-2,TRBD2,-,TRBJ2-2
TGCGCCAGCAGCCAGGACTGGGGGGAGCAGTTCTTC,CASSQDWGEQFF,TRBV5-1,-,once,TRBJ2-1
TGTGCCAGTAGTATGGAGGCGACCTACGAGCAGTACTTC,CASSMEATYEQYF,TRBV19,-,-,TRBJ2-7
TGTGCCAGCAGTCGTGGGACAGCACCTGCGAAGACTGAAGCTTTCTTT,CASSRGTAPAKTEAFF,TRBV25-1,TRBD1,-,TRBJ1-1
TGTGCCAGCTCACCGCAACGGGACAGATTGAACACTGAAGCTTTCTTT,CASSPQRDRLNTEAFF,TRBV18,TRBD1,-,TRBJ1-1
TGTGCCAGCAGCCTGGGAGGAGAGAGAACCTACGAGCAGTACTTC,CASSLGGERTYEQYF,TRBV28,-,once,TRBJ2-7
TGTGCCAGCAGCTTGGAGATGTTCAATGAGCAGTTCTTC,CASSLEMFNEQFF,TRBV5-4,-,-,TRBJ2-1
TGCGCCAGCAGCGGGGGTTCAGGTTTCTACGAGCAGTACTTC,CASSGGSGFYEQYF,TRBV5-1,-,-,TRBJ2-7
TGTGCCAGCCTAGCTCCTTCCCCTAGTCAGCCCCAGCATTTT,CASLAPSPSQPQHF,TRBV6-9,-,once,TRBJ1-5
TGCGCCAGCAGCCCCGGGCCGCCGGAACGGGGGCAGTACTTC,CASSPGPPERGQYF,TRBV10-1,-,few,TRBJ2-7
TGTGCCAGCAGCCCCCCGGGACTAGCGGCAGAAGAGCAGTTCTTC,CASSPPGLAAEEQFF,TRBV11-2,TRBD2,-,TRBJ2-1
TGTGCCAGCAGCGTAGGGGACGGCACTGAAGCTTTCTTT,CASSVGDGTEAFF,TRBV9,-,-,TRBJ1-1
TGTGCCAGCAGCACAGGACGGTTTAGCGGGAGGGGTGAGCAGTTCTTC,CASSTGRFSGRGEQFF,TRBV11-2,TRBD2,-,TRBJ2-1
TGTGCCAGCAGCCAAGGCACAGGGGGCTCTGTTGGCTACACCTTC,CASSQGTGGSVGYTF,TRBV4-2,TRBD1,few,TRBJ1-2
TGTGCCTGGAGTGCCTCCGGGGGGGAGCAGTACTTC,CAWSASGGEQYF,TRBV30,TRBD2,-,TRBJ2-7
TGTGCCAGCAGTTACGGACGGACCTCCTACGAGCAGTACTTC,CASSYGRTSYEQYF,TRBV6-5,-,-,TRBJ2-7
TGCGCCAGCCGTTTCATCCCGGGACAGGATTTAGTCGGGGAGCTGTTTTTT,CASRFIPGQDLVGELFF,TRBV5-1,TRBD1,-,TRBJ2-2
TGTGCCTGGAGTGTAAGCGGGAAAGAGACCCAGTACTTC,CAWSVSGKETQYF,TRBV30,TRBD2,-,TRBJ2-5